This TCR beta chain was identified in a study of CD8+CD57+ T cells in acquired aplastic anemia. As for the study in general: CD4+ reads averaged around 9.9 million in healthy donors.

Study observations and caveats: Comparison of patients with controls identified 25 to 30 shared CD8+ CDR3 sequences. CD8+ Simpson's diversity showed no significant patient-control difference.

The use of genomic DNA as template underpinned the TCR beta VDJ and CDR3 profiling. TCRdb re-derived calls from the reads in MiXCR, one entry per CDR3 protein. Counted here are some 200,000 distinct CDR3 sequences, almost 35% occurring once; the ten biggest clones make up roughly 1.1%. At least ten counts were recorded for this clonotype. Its specificity is not known. The sequenced sample consisted of sorted CD4+, CD8+, or CD8+CD57+ T cells (not recorded which) from PBMCs. This sequence was found in a human donor in good health, serving as a control.

CDR3 sequence reads: CASSQDVSLEQFF. The CDR3 DNA follows: TGTGCCAGCAGCCAAGATGTTTCGCTTGAGCAGTTCTTC. The chain uses TRBV14 and TRBJ2-1; D is unresolved. V lost 0 bases and J lost 9, with 9 bases in between. The germline gives CDR1 SGHDN, CDR2 FVKESK. The CDR3 is 13 amino acids.